The 20 T cell receptor beta chains in this list originate from one sample, sequenced in a study of a mutant IDH1 vaccine in newly diagnosed glioma. As to time point: baseline, week 1 (first vaccination visit). The treatment is: pre-vaccination baseline after standard-of-care therapy. The repertoire was sequenced with immunoSEQ multiplex PCR; TCRdb's copy has only in-frame clones and lacks some. Among about 100,000 clones, about four fifths were seen once, and the ten largest hold around 7%. Sequencing used PBMCs, obtained from a glioma patient treated with radiotherapy, temozolomide or both. Every receptor here comes from a man aged 35 to 55 with glioma.

In nucleotides, the CDR3 is TGTGCCAGCAGTTACCGGGACCCCACAGATACGCAGTATTTT. This sequence encodes CASSYRDPTDTQYF. V gene TRBV6-6 combines with J gene TRBJ2-3; D may correspond to TRBD1 or TRBD2 (5 bases each). Trimming shortened V by 2 bases and J by 2 bases, and 8 bases separated the two germline ends. Germline V gene sequence: CDR1 MNHNY, CDR2 SVGAGI (reference sequence). The CDR3 runs to 14 residues.

V usage is TRBV4-2 and J usage is TRBJ2-1; 14 nucleotides agree with TRBD2. CDR3 length: 18 amino acids. In germline, CDR1 is LGHNA, CDR2 YNFKEQ. V shed 1 base, J shed 1 base, and the junction held 3 bases outside the gene matches. The CDR3 region is CASSQGLAGGLSYNEQFF. CDR3 coding DNA: TGTGCCAGCAGCCAAGGACTAGCGGGAGGGTTATCCTACAATGAGCAGTTCTTC.

The chain uses TRBV7-3 and TRBJ2-2, with 9 bases lining up with TRBD2. This CDR3 has 15 amino acids. The junction had 3 bases not matched to a gene; V was cut back by 1 base and J by 6 bases. Germline V gives CDR1 SGHTA, CDR2 FQGTGA. CDR3 residues: CASSLMPSGAGELFF. CDR3 nucleotide sequence: TGTGCCAGCAGCTTAATGCCTAGCGGGGCCGGGGAGCTGTTTTTT.

As for this clone: The sample carries other DNA sequences with the same CDR3. The chain employs TRBV4-3 and TRBJ2-3, with TRBD1 as a possible D gene (6 bases). Germline V gene lookup returns CDR1 LGHNA and CDR2 YSLEER. The CDR3 consists of 14 residues. Trimming took off 0 bases at V and 4 bases at J, with 8 bases between the two ends. CDR3 protein: CASSQEDSSDTQYF. The CDR3, as DNA: TGCGCCAGCAGCCAAGAGGACAGTTCAGATACGCAGTATTTT.

The genes are TRBV7-8 and TRBJ2-5; 9 bases align to TRBD2. The CDR3 runs 14 residues. Germline V lookup: CDR1 SGHVS, CDR2 FQNEAQ. J was trimmed by 5 bases and V by 5 bases; bases with no gene match: 6. CDR3 nucleotide sequence: TGTGCCAGCAGCGAAGCGGGAGGTGCGGAGACCCAGTACTTC. Translating gives CASSEAGGAETQYF.

This clone appeared once. The rearrangement links TRBV7-8 to TRBJ2-4; weak D call: TRBD1 (6 bases). This CDR3 contains 16 residues. Trimming cost V 8 bases and J 0 bases, with 17 bases left between them. The germline V gene has CDR1 SGHVS and CDR2 FQNEAQ. The CDR3 here is CASSPDRIQAKNIQYF. Here the CDR3 DNA reads TGTGCCAGCTCCCCTGACAGGATTCAAGCCAAAAACATTCAGTACTTC.

In this sample, this clone turned up a few times. The genes are TRBV4-3 and TRBJ2-5; 9 bases fit TRBD1. The CDR3 consists of 15 residues. V shed 2 bases, J shed 5 bases, and the junction held 6 bases outside the gene matches. The germline gives CDR1 LGHNA, CDR2 YSLEER. The CDR3 DNA sequence: TGCGCCAGCAGCCAACAACAGGGGGCTTGGGAGACCCAGTACTTC. Translated, it gives CASSQQQGAWETQYF.

V usage is TRBV30 and J usage is TRBJ2-2; no clear D gene. Germline V gene lookup returns CDR1 GTSNPN and CDR2 SVGIG (reference sequence). The CDR3 extends over 13 amino acids. V dropped 7 bases and J dropped 3 bases, with 12 bases sitting between them. This CDR3 is CALQLQYTGELFF. In DNA, the CDR3 is TGTGCCTTGCAGTTACAGTACACCGGGGAGCTGTTTTTT.

V usage is TRBV7-2 and J usage is TRBJ1-1; D might be TRBD1 (5 bases). Between the trimmed V and J ends, which lost 4 bases and 1 base, there was a span of 10 bases. This CDR3 region has 14 residues. CDR1 is SGHTA, CDR2 FQGNSA, per germline. The CDR3 here is CASSSQGGNTEAFF. In DNA form, the CDR3 reads TGTGCCAGCAGCTCCCAGGGTGGGAACACTGAAGCTTTCTTT.

This clone has ten or more counts. The V gene is TRBV11-2, the J gene TRBJ2-7; a possible D gene is TRBD1 (5 bases). The germline CDR1 and CDR2 sequences are SGHAT and FQNNGV. Trimming removed 5 bases from V and 6 bases from J, with 17 bases in between. The CDR3 consists of 14 residues. The CDR3, as DNA: TGTGCCAGCAGCGTAGGTAGGGGCTCCGTCGAGCAGTACTTC. Translation: CASSVGRGSVEQYF.

The rearrangement joins TRBV7-9 to TRBJ2-7; D not certain. V gave up 7 bases and J gave up 0 bases, with 16 bases separating them. The CDR3 has 15 amino acids. The V gene's germline CDR1 is SEHNR and CDR2 FQNEAQ (reference sequence). Here the CDR3 DNA reads TGTGCCAGCACCCCGACTGATTTAAGCTCCTACGAGCAGTACTTC. Translation: CASTPTDLSSYEQYF.

The CDR3 here is CASSKKGGLAGFPSTDTQYF. Written as DNA, the CDR3 is TGTGCCAGCAGCAAAAAGGGGGGACTAGCGGGCTTCCCTAGCACAGATACGCAGTATTTT. The gene calls are TRBV21-1 and TRBJ2-3; the D call of TRBD2 is as the table states it, not checked on the DNA. TRBV21-1 is listed as a pseudogene. CDR3 length: 20 amino acids.

The chain has TRBV6-5 and TRBJ1-6; D remains unclear. The germline V gene has CDR1 MNHEY and CDR2 SVGAGI. CDR3 length: 14 amino acids. The V and J ends lost 5 bases and 7 bases respectively, with 12 bases between them. DNA of the CDR3: TGTGCCAGCAGTCCAGCGGTACTCAATTCACCCCTCCACTTT. Amino acids: CASSPAVLNSPLHF.

This chain uses TRBV6-5 with TRBJ2-1; no clear D. CDR3 size: 14 residues. CDR1 is MNHEY, CDR2 SVGAGI, per germline. The V end was cut by 6 bases, the J end by 0 bases, with 9 bases between. CDR3 sequence (DNA): TGTGCCAGCAGACTCGCAGGCTCCTACAATGAGCAGTTCTTC. This encodes CASRLAGSYNEQFF.

V and J are TRBV19 and TRBJ2-2; D not resolved. The CDR3 covers 16 residues. The germline V gene has CDR1 LNHDA and CDR2 SQIVND (reference sequence). Trimming stripped 6 bases from V and 1 base from J, with 15 bases between. The CDR3 nucleotides are TGTGCCAGTAGATTAGACTGGCCGAAGAACACCGGGGAGCTGTTTTTT. It translates to CASRLDWPKNTGELFF.

The chain is built from TRBV6-6 and TRBJ2-5; 8 nucleotides match TRBD1. After removal of 2 bases from V and 1 base from J, the junction contained 0 bases not matched to a gene. The CDR3 loop spans 14 amino acids. Germline V gives CDR1 MNHNY, CDR2 SVGAGI (reference sequence). CDR3 region: CASSYTGGQETQYF. CDR3 nucleotide sequence: TGTGCCAGCAGTTACACAGGGGGCCAAGAGACCCAGTACTTC.

Only a few counts were recorded for this clone. The V gene is TRBV7-2, the J gene TRBJ2-3; D ambiguous. The germline V gene encodes CDR1 SGHTA and CDR2 FQGNSA. V was trimmed by 5 bases and J by 4 bases, leaving 7 bases between them. The CDR3 sequence is 12 residues long. CDR3 protein: CASSRPADTQYF. The CDR3 nucleotides are TGTGCCAGCAGCAGACCCGCAGATACGCAGTATTTT.

This clone was seen more than once but under ten times. CDR3 loop: CASSPGHLRYEQYF. The CDR3 DNA is TGTGCCAGTAGTCCGGGCCATCTAAGGTACGAGCAGTACTTC. The chain is built from TRBV19 and TRBJ2-7, with no clear D. CDR3 length: 14 residues. V was trimmed by 5 bases and J by 4 bases, leaving 15 bases between them. Looked up from germline, CDR1 is LNHDA and CDR2 is SQIVND (reference sequence).

V usage is TRBV19 and J usage is TRBJ2-5, with 7 bases that match TRBD1. This CDR3 contains 14 residues. The germline V gene has CDR1 LNHDA and CDR2 SQIVND (reference sequence). V dropped 5 bases and J dropped 2; count of bases not matched to a gene: 5. The CDR3 spells CASSPSDRQETQYF. The CDR3 coding sequence is TGTGCCAGTAGTCCCTCGGACAGGCAAGAGACCCAGTACTTC.

This clone was observed a single time. V is TRBV19 and J is TRBJ2-2; D may be TRBD1 (6 bases). This CDR3 comprises 17 residues. Germline assignment: CDR1 LNHDA and CDR2 SQIVND (reference sequence). The V gene lost 5 bases and the J gene lost 2 bases, with 18 bases spanning the gap. The CDR3 nucleotides are TGTGCCAGTAGTCAGAAGTTGTGGGGGCGCAACACCGGGGAGCTGTTTTTT. Amino acids: CASSQKLWGRNTGELFF.